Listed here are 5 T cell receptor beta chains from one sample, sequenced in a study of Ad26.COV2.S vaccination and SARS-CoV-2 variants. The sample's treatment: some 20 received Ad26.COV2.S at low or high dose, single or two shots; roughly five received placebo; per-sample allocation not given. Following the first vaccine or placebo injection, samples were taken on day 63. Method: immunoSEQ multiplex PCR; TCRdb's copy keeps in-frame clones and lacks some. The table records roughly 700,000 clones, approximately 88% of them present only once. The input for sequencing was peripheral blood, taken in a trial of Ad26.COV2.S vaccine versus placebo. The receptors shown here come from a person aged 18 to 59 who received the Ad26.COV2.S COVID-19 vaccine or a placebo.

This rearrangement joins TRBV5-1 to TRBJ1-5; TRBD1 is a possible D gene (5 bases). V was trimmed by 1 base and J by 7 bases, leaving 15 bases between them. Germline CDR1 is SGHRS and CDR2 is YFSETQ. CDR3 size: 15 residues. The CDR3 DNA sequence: TGCGCCAGCAGCTTGTCGGCAGGGCTAGGGCAGCCCCAGCATTTT. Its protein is CASSLSAGLGQPQHF. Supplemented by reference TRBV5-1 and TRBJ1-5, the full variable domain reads KAGVTQTPRYLIKTRGQQVTLSCSPISGHRSVSWYQQTPGQGLQFLFEYFSETQRNKGNFPGRFSGRQFSNSRSEMNVSTLELGDSALYLCASSLSAGLGQPQHFGDGTRLSIL.

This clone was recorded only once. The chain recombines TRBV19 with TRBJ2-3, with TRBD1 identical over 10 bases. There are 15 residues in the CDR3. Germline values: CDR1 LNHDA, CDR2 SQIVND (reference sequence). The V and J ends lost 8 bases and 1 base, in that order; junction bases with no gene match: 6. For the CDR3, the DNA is TGTGCCAGTCGCGACAGGGGGCTGGGCACAGATACGCAGTATTTT. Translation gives CASRDRGLGTDTQYF.

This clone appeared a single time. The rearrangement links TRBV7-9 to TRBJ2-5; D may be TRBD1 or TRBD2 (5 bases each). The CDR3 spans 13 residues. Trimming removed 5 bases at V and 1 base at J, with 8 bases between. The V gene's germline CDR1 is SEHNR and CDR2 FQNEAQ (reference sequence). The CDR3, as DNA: TGTGCCAGCAGCAGGGACCCCCAAGAGACCCAGTACTTC. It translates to CASSRDPQETQYF. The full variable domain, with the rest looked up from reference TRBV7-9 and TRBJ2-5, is DTGVSQNPRHKITKRGQNVTFRCDPISEHNRLYWYRQTLGQGPEFLTYFQNEAQLEKSRLLSDRFSAERPKGSFSTLEIQRTEQGDSAMYLCASSRDPQETQYFGPGTRLLVL.

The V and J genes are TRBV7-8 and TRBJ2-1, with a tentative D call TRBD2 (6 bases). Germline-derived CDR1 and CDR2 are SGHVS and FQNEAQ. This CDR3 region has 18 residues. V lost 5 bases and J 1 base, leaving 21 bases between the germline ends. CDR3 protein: CASSPAPGLRYSYNEQFF. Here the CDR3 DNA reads TGTGCCAGCAGCCCGGCCCCGGGACTCCGTTATTCCTACAATGAGCAGTTCTTC. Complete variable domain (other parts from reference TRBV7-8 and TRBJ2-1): GAGVSQSPRYKVAKRGQDVALRCDPISGHVSLFWYQQALGQGPEFLTYFQNEAQLDKSGLPSDRFFAERPEGSVSTLKIQRTQQEDSAVYLCASSPAPGLRYSYNEQFFGPGTRLTVL.

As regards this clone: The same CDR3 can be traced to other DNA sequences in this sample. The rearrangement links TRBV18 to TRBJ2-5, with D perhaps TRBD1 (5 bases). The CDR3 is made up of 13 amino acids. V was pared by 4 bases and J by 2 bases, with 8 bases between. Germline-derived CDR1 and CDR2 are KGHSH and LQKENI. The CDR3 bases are TGTGCCAGCTCACAGACAGAACAAGAGACCCAGTACTTC. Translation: CASSQTEQETQYF. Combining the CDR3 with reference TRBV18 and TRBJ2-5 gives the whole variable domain NAGVMQNPRHLVRRRGQEARLRCSPMKGHSHVYWYRQLPEEGLKFMVYLQKENIIDESGMPKERFSAEFPKEGPSILRIQQVVRGDSAAYFCASSQTEQETQYFGPGTRLLVL.